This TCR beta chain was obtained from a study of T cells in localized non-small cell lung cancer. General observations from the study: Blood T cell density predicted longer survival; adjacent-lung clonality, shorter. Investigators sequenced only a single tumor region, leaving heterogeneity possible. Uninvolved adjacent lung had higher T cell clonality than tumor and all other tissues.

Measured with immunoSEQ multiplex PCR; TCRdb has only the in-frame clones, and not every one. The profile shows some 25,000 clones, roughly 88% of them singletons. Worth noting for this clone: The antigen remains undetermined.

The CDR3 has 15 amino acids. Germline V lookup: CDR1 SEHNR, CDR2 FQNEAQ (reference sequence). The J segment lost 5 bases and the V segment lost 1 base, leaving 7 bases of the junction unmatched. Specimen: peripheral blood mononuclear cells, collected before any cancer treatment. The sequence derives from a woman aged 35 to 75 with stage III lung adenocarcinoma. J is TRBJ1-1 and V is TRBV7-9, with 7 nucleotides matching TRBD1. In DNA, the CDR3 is TGTGCCAGCAGCTTAGGGGCAGGGGGTAGGACTGAAGCTTTCTTT. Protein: CASSLGAGGRTEAFF.